This T cell receptor beta chain was obtained from a study of blood T cell repertoires in COVID-19. About the research overall: Samples of COVID-19 (acute and convalescent) were obtained from the United States, Italy and Spain.

Enrollees, about 18 to 100 years old, lived in 24 US areas. The study counted Cohort 3 donors as recovered given two negative PCRs, clearance, or symptom resolution. CDR1 and CDR2 (germline): MNHNS, SASEGT. V gave up 1 base and J gave up 4 bases, with 10 bases separating them. This CDR3 spans 14 amino acids. Original processing notes: For nucleated cells, counts were estimated from reference gene primer amplification. Method: immunoSEQ multiplex PCR; TCRdb's copy keeps in-frame clones and lacks some. D and trimming come from the DNA, and the V and J calls and clone size come from that table. Among more than 300,000 clones listed, around nine tenths were seen once.

The sequenced sample consisted of PBMCs or T cells enriched from blood (not recorded which). The origin of this receptor is a woman aged 25 to 39 who had recovered from COVID-19. The rearrangement links TRBV6-1 to TRBJ1-1; maybe TRBD1 (6 bases). CDR3 sequence reads: CASSEVQGFTEAFF. CDR3 nucleotide sequence: TGTGCCAGCAGTGAAGTTCAGGGGTTCACTGAAGCTTTCTTT.